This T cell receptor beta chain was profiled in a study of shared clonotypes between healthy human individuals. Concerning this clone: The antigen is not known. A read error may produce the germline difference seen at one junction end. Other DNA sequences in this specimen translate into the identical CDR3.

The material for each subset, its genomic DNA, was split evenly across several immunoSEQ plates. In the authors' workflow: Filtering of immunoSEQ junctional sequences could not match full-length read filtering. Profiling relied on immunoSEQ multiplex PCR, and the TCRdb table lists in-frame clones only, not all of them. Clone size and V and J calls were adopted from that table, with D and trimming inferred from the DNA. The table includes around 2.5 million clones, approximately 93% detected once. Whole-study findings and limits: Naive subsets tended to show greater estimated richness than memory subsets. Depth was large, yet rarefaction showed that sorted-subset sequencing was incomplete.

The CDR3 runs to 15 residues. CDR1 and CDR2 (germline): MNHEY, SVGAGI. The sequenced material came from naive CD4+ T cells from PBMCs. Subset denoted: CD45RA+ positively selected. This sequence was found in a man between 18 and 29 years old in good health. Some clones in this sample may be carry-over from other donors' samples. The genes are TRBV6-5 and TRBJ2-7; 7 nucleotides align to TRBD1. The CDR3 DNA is TGTGCCAGCAGCTACACGGGGACAGCCTCCTACGAACAGTACTTC. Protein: CASSYTGTASYEQYF.